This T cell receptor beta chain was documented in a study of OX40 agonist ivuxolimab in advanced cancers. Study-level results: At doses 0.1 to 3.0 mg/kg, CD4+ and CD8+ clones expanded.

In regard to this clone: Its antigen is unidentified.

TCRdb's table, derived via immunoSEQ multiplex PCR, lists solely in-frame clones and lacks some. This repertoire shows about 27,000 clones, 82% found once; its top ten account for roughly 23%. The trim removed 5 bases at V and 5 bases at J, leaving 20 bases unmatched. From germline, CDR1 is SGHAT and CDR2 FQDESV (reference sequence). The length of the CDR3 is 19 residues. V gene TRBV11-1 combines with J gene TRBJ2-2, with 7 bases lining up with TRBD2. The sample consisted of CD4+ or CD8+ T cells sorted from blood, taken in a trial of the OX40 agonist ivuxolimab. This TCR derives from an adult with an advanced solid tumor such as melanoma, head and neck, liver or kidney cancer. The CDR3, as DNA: TGTGCCAGCAGCCGGAACCCCCCCACGACTGGGAGGGGAACCGGGGAGCTGTTTTTT. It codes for CASSRNPPTTGRGTGELFF. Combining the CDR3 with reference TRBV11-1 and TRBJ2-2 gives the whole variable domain EAEVAQSPRYKITEKSQAVAFWCDPISGHATLYWYRQILGQGPELLVQFQDESVVDDSQLPKDRFSAERLKGVDSTLKIQPAELGDSAMYLCASSRNPPTTGRGTGELFFGEGSRLTVL.